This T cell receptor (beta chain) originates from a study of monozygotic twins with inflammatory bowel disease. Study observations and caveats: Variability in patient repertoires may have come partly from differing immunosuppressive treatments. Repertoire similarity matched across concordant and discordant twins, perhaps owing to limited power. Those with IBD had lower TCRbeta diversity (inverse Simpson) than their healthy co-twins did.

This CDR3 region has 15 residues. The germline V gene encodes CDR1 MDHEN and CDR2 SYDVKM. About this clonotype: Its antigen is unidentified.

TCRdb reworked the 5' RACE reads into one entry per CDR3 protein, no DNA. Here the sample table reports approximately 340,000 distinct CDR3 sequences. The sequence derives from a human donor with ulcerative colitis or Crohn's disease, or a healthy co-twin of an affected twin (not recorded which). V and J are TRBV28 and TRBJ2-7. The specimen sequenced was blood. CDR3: CASSLVARAAYEQYF.